The 2 T cell receptor beta chains reported below all come from one sample, sequenced in a study of cytomegalovirus exposure and HLA in healthy donors. PCR used 60 Vbeta primers and 13 Jbeta primers. The method was immunoSEQ multiplex PCR; TCRdb's version includes in-frame clones alone and lacks a portion of them. Of 100,000 to 150,000 clones listed, roughly 80% were seen once; the top ten hold around 9.9%. Input material: PBMCs. Receptors originate from a man younger than 40 in good health and CMV-seropositive.

The CDR3 DNA reads TGTGCCAGCAGTTTATCCCGGACAGGGTACAATGAGCAGTTCTTC. Translation gives CASSLSRTGYNEQFF. The chain links TRBV28 to TRBJ2-1, with 8 bases lining up with TRBD1. V was clipped by 1 base and J by 4 bases; unmatched bases: 3. This CDR3 is 15 amino acids long. Germline values: CDR1 MDHEN, CDR2 SYDVKM.

CDR3 protein: CASSRTSGRTNNEQFF. The CDR3 DNA sequence: TGTGCCAGCAGTCGGACTAGCGGGAGGACGAACAATGAGCAGTTCTTC. The V and J genes are TRBV6-4 and TRBJ2-1, with 14 bases matching TRBD2. From germline, CDR1 is MRHNA and CDR2 SNTAGT. The J segment lost 5 bases and the V segment lost 5 bases, leaving 5 bases of the junction unmatched. The CDR3 runs to 16 residues.